One and the same sample provided the 30 T cell receptor beta chains below, sequenced in a study of CD8 T cells in Susac syndrome. The RNA input was about 0.45 to 1 ug, and it was reverse transcribed with random hexamers. Each CDR3 protein gets one entry after TCRdb re-called the immunoSEQ multiplex PCR reads with MiXCR. The table lists some 400,000 distinct CDR3 sequences, more than 80% of them singletons. The sequencing sample was made of CD8+ T cells from PBMCs. Receptors were obtained from a human donor with multiple sclerosis.

This sequence joins TRBV6-1 and TRBJ2-7; no firm D call. Germline V CDR1 and CDR2: MNHNS, SASEGT. V lost 0 bases and J 7 bases, leaving 7 bases between the germline ends. This CDR3 spans 12 amino acids. The CDR3 nucleotides read TGTGCCAGCAGTGAAGCAGGGATTGAGCAGTACTTC. Protein: CASSEAGIEQYF.

The chain has TRBV4-1 and TRBJ2-7; D call uncertain. The germline gives CDR1 MGHRA, CDR2 YSYEKL. CDR3 length equals 15 residues. V shed 4 bases and J shed 0 bases, with 13 bases lying between them. CDR3 sequence (DNA): TGCGCCAGCAGCCCATTTTATATGAGCTCCTACGAGCAGTACTTC. This encodes CASSPFYMSSYEQYF.

The chain employs TRBV19 and TRBJ2-7; D might be TRBD1 (6 bases). The CDR3 consists of 15 residues. Germline CDR1 is LNHDA and CDR2 is SQIVND (reference sequence). Trimming took 3 bases from V and 2 from J, leaving 14 bases between them. The CDR3 region has the DNA TGTGCCAGTAGTATCGTGGCAGGGGATCCCTACGAGCAGTACTTC. This sequence encodes CASSIVAGDPYEQYF.

This clonotype has a single count. This chain uses TRBV7-9 with TRBJ1-2, with a weak D call TRBD1 (5 bases). CDR1 is SEHNR and CDR2 is FQNEAQ in the germline V gene (reference sequence). Trimming cost V 10 bases and J 4 bases, with 16 bases left between them. This CDR3 is 13 amino acids long. The CDR3 DNA sequence: TGTGCCATACCGGGGCCGCAGAGCTATGGCTACACCTTC. It translates to CAIPGPQSYGYTF. The full variable domain, completed using reference TRBV7-9 and TRBJ1-2, is DTGVSQNPRHKITKRGQNVTFRCDPISEHNRLYWYRQTLGQGPEFLTYFQNEAQLEKSRLLSDRFSAERPKGSFSTLEIQRTEQGDSAMYLCAIPGPQSYGYTFGSGTRLTVV.

As DNA, the CDR3 is TGTGCCAGTAGCGCCCTGGCCTCTCTAGGGGAGACCCAGTACTTC. Translating it yields CASSALASLGETQYF. The chain links TRBV19 to TRBJ2-5; no firm D call. Germline-derived CDR1 and CDR2 are LNHDA and SQIVND (reference sequence). V was clipped by 6 bases and J by 5 bases, with 19 bases between them. The CDR3 loop spans 15 amino acids.

The chain joins TRBV7-9 to TRBJ2-7, with TRBD2 identical over 8 bases. V lost 2 bases and J lost 2; bases outside the gene matches: 8. The CDR3 totals 16 residues. CDR1 and CDR2 from the germline V gene are SEHNR and FQNEAQ (reference sequence). The chain's CDR3 is CASSLFAGGSAYEQYF. As DNA, the CDR3 is TGTGCCAGCAGCTTATTCGCGGGGGGATCCGCCTACGAGCAGTACTTC.

This clonotype came up a few times. The chain uses TRBV2 and TRBJ2-6; the D is unclear. Per germline, CDR1 SNHLY and CDR2 FYNNEI. The ends were cut back, 0 bases at V and 1 base at J, with 4 bases in the middle. There are 15 residues in the CDR3. The CDR3 DNA reads TGTGCCAGCAGTGAAGCGGGTTCTGGGGCCAACGTCCTGACTTTC. Translation: CASSEAGSGANVLTF.

The gene calls are TRBV6-1 and TRBJ1-2; TRBD1 matches 11 bases. Unmatched junction bases numbered 15, after V lost 2 bases and J lost 4 bases. The CDR3 sequence is 19 residues long. Per germline, CDR1 MNHNS and CDR2 SASEGT. The DNA for the CDR3 is TGTGCCAGCAGTGAAACGGGACAGGGGGGCCCGGACCTTGTCTATGGCTACACCTTC. Its protein product is CASSETGQGGPDLVYGYTF.

This chain joins TRBV10-3 and TRBJ2-7, with D perhaps TRBD1 (6 bases). CDR1 and CDR2 (germline): ENHRY, SYGVKD. The length of the CDR3 is 13 residues. The V end was cut by 1 base, the J end by 5 bases, with 9 bases between. The CDR3 nucleotides are TGTGCCATCAGTGAGTTGGCAGGGGACGAGCAGTACTTC. Protein product: CAISELAGDEQYF.

This rearrangement joins TRBV25-1 to TRBJ2-3, with 9 nucleotides matching TRBD1. With V trimmed by 6 bases and J by 5 bases, 6 bases remained unmatched. CDR3 size: 14 residues. From germline, CDR1 is MGHDK and CDR2 SYGVNS. CDR3 protein: CASRQGAGGDTQYF. The CDR3 nucleotides are TGTGCCAGCAGACAGGGGGCTGGGGGAGATACGCAGTATTTT.

The rearrangement uses TRBV5-4 and TRBJ2-2; D is perhaps TRBD2 (5 bases). The germline V and J ends were trimmed by 2 bases and 7 bases, with 9 bases remaining between them. The CDR3 runs 13 residues. The germline CDR1 and CDR2 sequences are SGHNT and YYREEE (reference sequence). This CDR3 reads CASSFGVNGELFF. In nucleotides, the CDR3 is TGTGCCAGCAGCTTCGGGGTTAACGGGGAGCTGTTTTTT.

This clonotype was observed once. The chain links TRBV27 to TRBJ1-5; D uncertain. The V gene lost 8 bases and the J gene lost 6 bases, with 11 bases spanning the gap. The CDR3 spans 12 residues. Germline V lookup: CDR1 MNHEY, CDR2 SMNVEV (reference sequence). Here the CDR3 DNA reads TGTGCCAGCGGCTGGGAAGGTCAGCCCCAGCATTTT. It is translated as CASGWEGQPQHF.

V and J are TRBV4-2 and TRBJ1-1; D is possibly TRBD1 (6 bases). Germline-derived CDR1 and CDR2 are LGHNA and YNFKEQ. V was cut by 3 bases and J by 5 bases, with 22 bases left in between. The CDR3 has 17 residues. CDR3 protein: CASSHGRFLGAGTEAFF. The CDR3, as DNA: TGTGCCAGCAGCCATGGCCGATTTTTGGGGGCCGGGACTGAAGCTTTCTTT.

This clonotype showed up just once. The V gene is TRBV28, the J gene TRBJ2-3; 10 nucleotides align to TRBD2. V was pared by 7 bases and J by 2 bases, with 9 bases of the junction left unmatched. The CDR3 covers 16 residues. Germline V lookup: CDR1 MDHEN, CDR2 SYDVKM. CDR3 in amino acids: CASKLEAGGPTDTQYF. Written as DNA, the CDR3 is TGTGCCAGCAAGTTGGAAGCGGGAGGGCCCACAGATACGCAGTATTTT.

CDR3 sequence: CASSTTGGSETQYF. The CDR3 nucleotides read TGTGCCAGCAGTACCACAGGGGGCAGTGAGACCCAGTACTTC. The V gene is TRBV12-3 or TRBV12-4, the J gene TRBJ2-5, with TRBD1 matching over 9 bases. The junction had 6 bases not matched to a gene; V was cut back by 5 bases and J by 5 bases. The CDR3 length is 14 residues.

This clonotype was observed once. V and J are TRBV4-1 and TRBJ1-1; D ambiguous. The CDR3 spans 14 residues. Germline V gives CDR1 MGHRA, CDR2 YSYEKL. With 2 bases removed from V and 2 bases from J, the gap between germline ends came to 9 bases. CDR3 region: CASSQRDQNTEAFF. CDR3 nucleotides: TGCGCCAGCAGCCAACGAGACCAAAACACTGAAGCTTTCTTT.

The CDR3 loop reads CASSQVGQAYNEQFF. CDR3 in DNA: TGTGCCAGCAGCCAAGTGGGACAGGCGTACAATGAGCAGTTCTTC. The chain recombines TRBV14 with TRBJ2-1; 8 bases agree with TRBD1. V trimming: 1 base; J trimming: 4 bases; junction bases outside the gene matches: 3. Per the germline V gene, CDR1 is SGHDN and CDR2 is FVKESK. The CDR3 runs 15 residues.

In this sample, this clonotype turned up a few times. The chain is built from TRBV4-1 and TRBJ1-1; D gene uncertain. CDR1 and CDR2 (germline): MGHRA, YSYEKL. The CDR3 has 16 amino acids. Trimming removed 0 bases at V and 4 bases at J, with 15 bases between. The CDR3 region has the DNA TGCGCCAGCAGCCAAGAGGATAGGGCAGTCGGCACTGAAGCTTTCTTT. Encoded protein: CASSQEDRAVGTEAFF.

The chain couples TRBV6-6 to TRBJ2-7, with D unclear. The germline gives CDR1 MNHNY, CDR2 SVGAGI (reference sequence). There are 15 residues in the CDR3. V shed 2 bases and J shed 2 bases, with 13 bases lying between them. The CDR3 DNA sequence: TGTGCCAGCAGTTACGTGGCAGACGAGCCCTACGAGCAGTACTTC. Amino acids: CASSYVADEPYEQYF.

The V gene is TRBV10-3, the J gene TRBJ2-5, with 7 bases aligning to TRBD2. This CDR3 is 14 amino acids long. Looked up from germline, CDR1 is ENHRY and CDR2 is SYGVKD. V shed 2 bases and J 5 bases; nucleotides not matched to a gene: 5. The DNA of the CDR3 is TGTGCCATCAGTGAGCTAGCGGATGCGGAGACCCAGTACTTC. Translating it yields CAISELADAETQYF.

The chain is built from TRBV25-1 and TRBJ2-5; tentative D call: TRBD2 (5 bases). V lost 7 bases, J lost 5 bases, and 14 bases lay in between. The V gene's germline CDR1 is MGHDK and CDR2 SYGVNS. CDR3 length equals 13 residues. The CDR3 reads CASTTSVGETQYF. CDR3 DNA: TGTGCCAGCACAACTAGTGTTGGGGAGACCCAGTACTTC.

A few counts support this clonotype. This chain uses TRBV7-8 with TRBJ2-1, with D perhaps matching TRBD2 (5 bases). The CDR3 consists of 12 residues. Germline assignment: CDR1 SGHVS and CDR2 FQNEAQ. V was pared by 4 bases and J by 6 bases, with 7 bases between. DNA of the CDR3: TGTGCCAGCAGCTCTCGGGGCAATGAGCAGTTCTTC. It codes for CASSSRGNEQFF.

The V gene is TRBV20-1, the J gene TRBJ1-1, with 7 bases that match TRBD1. V was clipped by 6 bases and J by 2 bases; unmatched bases: 6. The CDR3 totals 13 residues. Germline CDR1 DFQATT, CDR2 SNEGSKA (reference sequence). Written as DNA, the CDR3 is TGCAGTGCCACCGGGACAGATAACACTGAAGCTTTCTTT. Translating it yields CSATGTDNTEAFF.

This rearrangement joins TRBV15 to TRBJ1-5, with D uncertain. Trimming removed 0 bases at V and 7 bases at J, with 13 bases between. Germline V gene sequence: CDR1 LNHNV, CDR2 YYDKDF (reference sequence). The CDR3 totals 15 residues. In DNA, the CDR3 is TGTGCCACCAGCAGAGATAAAGGGCGGGCCCAGCCCCAGCATTTT. As protein: CATSRDKGRAQPQHF.

The chain joins TRBV12-3 or TRBV12-4 to TRBJ1-5, with D perhaps TRBD1 (5 bases). The V and J ends lost 5 bases and 8 bases respectively, with 19 bases between them. The CDR3 is 15 amino acids. The CDR3 nucleotides read TGTGCCAGCAGTCCGGGACCCCATACGGATAAGCCCCAGCATTTT. Translation gives CASSPGPHTDKPQHF.

The chain recombines TRBV7-8 with TRBJ2-7; a weak D match, TRBD1 (6 bases). V was trimmed by 4 bases and J by 0 bases, leaving 10 bases between them. The V gene's germline CDR1 is SGHVS and CDR2 FQNEAQ. This CDR3 is 14 amino acids long. The CDR3: CASSYRTASYEQYF. DNA for the CDR3: TGTGCCAGCAGCTATAGGACAGCCTCCTACGAGCAGTACTTC.

The chain links TRBV6-5 to TRBJ1-1; 9 bases are a match to TRBD1. This CDR3 has 16 amino acids. J gave up 1 base and V 6 bases, and 9 bases lay outside the gene matches. Per germline, CDR1 MNHEY and CDR2 SVGAGI. Written as DNA, the CDR3 is TGTGCCAGCAGATCACTCACGGGACAGGGGAACACTGAAGCTTTCTTT. Protein: CASRSLTGQGNTEAFF.

This chain joins TRBV15 and TRBJ2-7; D is perhaps TRBD2 (6 bases). This CDR3 comprises 15 residues. Between the trimmed V and J ends, which lost 0 bases and 2 bases, there was a span of 11 bases. Germline V gene data show CDR1 as LNHNV and CDR2 as YYDKDF (reference sequence). For the CDR3, the DNA is TGTGCCACCAGCAGAGAGGGCGGGATAACCTACGAGCAGTACTTC. Residues: CATSREGGITYEQYF.

The genes are TRBV29-1 and TRBJ1-1; the D gene is possibly TRBD1 (6 bases). This CDR3 contains 14 residues. Germline V lookup: CDR1 SQVTM, CDR2 ANQGSEA. The ends were cut back, 4 bases at V and 0 bases at J, with 12 bases in the middle. CDR3 DNA: TGCAGCGTTGGTATACAGGGACTGAACACTGAAGCTTTCTTT. Translating it yields CSVGIQGLNTEAFF. Complete variable domain (other parts from reference TRBV29-1 and TRBJ1-1): SAVISQKPSRDICQRGTSLTIQCQVDSQVTMMFWYRQQPGQSLTLIATANQGSEATYESGFVIDKFPISRPNLTFSTLTVSNMSPEDSSIYLCSVGIQGLNTEAFFGQGTRLTVV.

The rearrangement joins TRBV19 to TRBJ1-2; a weak D match, TRBD1 (6 bases). CDR3 length: 14 residues. Between the trimmed V and J ends, which lost 7 bases and 7 bases, there was a span of 19 bases. Germline CDR1 and CDR2: LNHDA and SQIVND (reference sequence). The CDR3 here is CASTLTGLVRGYTF. The CDR3 DNA follows: TGTGCCAGTACCTTGACAGGACTAGTCCGTGGCTACACCTTC.